This entry lists 19 T cell receptor beta chains sequenced from one sample in a study of CXCR3-negative and CXCR3-positive naive CD8 T cells. The libraries of TRB cDNA were prepared using 5' RACE with UMI labels. After re-calling the 5' RACE reads, TCRdb lists one entry per CDR3 protein, DNA absent. This sample's table has 70,000 to 95,000 distinct CDR3 sequences. Source material: naive CXCR3- CD8+ T cells from blood. Subset reported: CD45RO-CCR7+CD27+CD95- naive CD8+ T cells lacking CXCR3 (TNR3-). The receptors shown here come from a human donor in good health. Some clones in this sample may be carry-over from other donors' samples.

CDR3 protein: CASSQESRGWTGELFF. The gene calls are TRBV4-3 and TRBJ2-2; as DNA is missing, the TRBD1 call by TCRdb cannot be tested. CDR1 LGHNA and CDR2 YSLEER come from the germline V gene. The CDR3 totals 16 residues.

Here the CDR3 reads CSVEDGEAREYQETQYF. The genes are TRBV29-1 and TRBJ2-5; the TCRdb D gene call, TRBD1, has no DNA to confirm it. Germline loops: CDR1 SQVTM, CDR2 ANQGSEA. This CDR3 region has 17 residues.

The chain is built from TRBV24-1 and TRBJ2-1; the TCRdb D gene call, TRBD1, has no DNA to confirm it. CDR3 length equals 14 residues. From germline, CDR1 is KGHDR and CDR2 SFDVKD. This CDR3 reads CATSAGQGADEQFF.

The V and J genes are TRBV15 and TRBJ2-3; TCRdb's assignment of TRBD1 cannot be checked, as there is no DNA. The V gene's germline CDR1 is LNHNV and CDR2 YYDKDF (reference sequence). The CDR3 runs to 15 residues. CDR3 sequence reads: CATSSSAGVLDTQYF.

CDR3: CAISETSGNTETQYF. V is TRBV10-3 and J is TRBJ2-3; TCRdb's D call of TRBD2 is untestable without DNA. Per germline, CDR1 ENHRY and CDR2 SYGVKD. CDR3 length: 15 amino acids.

The gene calls are TRBV7-3 and TRBJ2-6; without DNA, the TCRdb call of TRBD1 cannot be checked. Germline V gene sequence: CDR1 SGHTA, CDR2 FQGTGA. The CDR3 has 20 residues. The CDR3: CASSKPRTGLFSPGANVLTF.

The V gene is TRBV28, the J gene TRBJ2-3; TCRdb designates TRBD2, a call that cannot be tested without DNA. CDR3 length: 14 amino acids. Germline CDR1 and CDR2: MDHEN and SYDVKM. CDR3 region: CASFYGRATDTQYF.

Here the CDR3 reads CASSSLGTDSYEQYF. The chain carries TRBV28 and TRBJ2-7; TCRdb's D call of TRBD1 is untestable without DNA. The CDR3 totals 15 residues. Per germline, CDR1 MDHEN and CDR2 SYDVKM.

The chain combines TRBV29-1 with TRBJ2-5; the TCRdb call, TRBD1, lacks DNA for checking. Per germline, CDR1 SQVTM and CDR2 ANQGSEA. CDR3 size: 11 residues. The CDR3 here is CSVTGPETQYF.

The chain has TRBV9 and TRBJ2-7; TCRdb's D gene call, TRBD1, goes unchecked for lack of DNA. The CDR3 has 12 residues. CDR1 is SGDLS and CDR2 is YYNGEE in the germline V gene. Here the CDR3 reads CASSKGDYEQYF.

The chain is built from TRBV12-3 or TRBV12-4 and TRBJ2-7; TCRdb reports TRBD1, a call that lacks DNA to check it against. CDR3 length equals 15 residues. This CDR3 reads CASSLEGQIRYEQYF.

The chain couples TRBV29-1 to TRBJ2-2. The CDR3 contains 11 residues. CDR1 SQVTM and CDR2 ANQGSEA come from the germline V gene. CDR3 residues: CSVSASGELFF.

This chain joins TRBV7-9 and TRBJ2-1; TCRdb's assignment of TRBD2 cannot be checked, as there is no DNA. The V gene's germline CDR1 is SEHNR and CDR2 FQNEAQ (reference sequence). This CDR3 comprises 16 residues. The CDR3 spells CASSPRTSGGTDEQFF.

The chain recombines TRBV5-1 with TRBJ2-7. Germline V gene lookup returns CDR1 SGHRS and CDR2 YFSETQ. CDR3 length: 13 residues. This CDR3 reads CASSLDYSYEQYF.

The V gene is TRBV29-1, the J gene TRBJ1-2; TCRdb's D gene call, TRBD1, goes unchecked for lack of DNA. The length of the CDR3 is 14 residues. The V gene's germline CDR1 is SQVTM and CDR2 ANQGSEA. CDR3 region: CSAGKDRLTYGYTF.

V and J are TRBV6-5 and TRBJ2-3; TCRdb's D call of TRBD2 is untestable without DNA. Germline CDR1 reads MNHEY; CDR2 reads SVGAGI. CDR3 length: 16 residues. This CDR3 reads CASSPTGTSGTDTQYF.

J is TRBJ2-7 and V is TRBV29-1; the D call of TRBD2 rests on TCRdb alone, since no DNA is present to check it. In germline, CDR1 is SQVTM, CDR2 ANQGSEA. This CDR3 has 18 residues. CDR3 loop: CSEKTGGRALFDCYEQYF.

The genes are TRBV29-1 and TRBJ2-1. The CDR3 has 16 amino acids. Germline lookup yields CDR1 SQVTM and CDR2 ANQGSEA. The CDR3 is CGVEGAEDENYNEQFF.

This sequence joins TRBV7-2 and TRBJ2-1. The CDR3 length is 16 residues. CDR1 is SGHTA and CDR2 is FQGNSA in the germline V gene. The CDR3 sequence: CASSLWNDGWNNEQFF.